The 14 T cell receptor beta chains below come from one sample, sequenced in a study of shared clonotypes between healthy human individuals. Sequencing was performed with immunoSEQ multiplex PCR; in TCRdb, only in-frame clones are kept and a portion is missing. The table has roughly 700,000 clones, 74% seen once. What was sequenced was memory CD4+ T cells sorted from blood. Subset defined: CD45RA-negative fraction. Receptors were obtained from a woman aged 25 to 39 in good health.

This clone turned up a few times. J is TRBJ2-5 and V is TRBV5-1; TRBD1 might be the D (5 bases). Germline V gene data show CDR1 as SGHRS and CDR2 as YFSETQ. Deletions cut 0 bases from V and 2 bases from J, with 11 bases between. This CDR3 has 15 amino acids. The CDR3 DNA sequence: TGCGCCAGCAGCTTGGCCCTAGGGGTTCAAGAGACCCAGTACTTC. Its translation: CASSLALGVQETQYF.

The rearrangement uses TRBV19 and TRBJ1-5, with 7 nucleotides matching TRBD1. The germline gives CDR1 LNHDA, CDR2 SQIVND (reference sequence). The CDR3 runs 14 residues. V lost 7 bases and J lost 2; bases outside the gene matches: 5. CDR3 DNA: TGTGCCAGTACCGACAGGGTTGGCAATCAGCCCCAGCATTTT. It is translated as CASTDRVGNQPQHF.

J is TRBJ2-7 and V is TRBV6-5; 7 bases line up with TRBD2. Germline values: CDR1 MNHEY, CDR2 SVGAGI. The CDR3 extends over 11 amino acids. The junction had 3 bases not matched to a gene; V was cut back by 8 bases and J by 5 bases. CDR3 coding DNA: TGTGCCAGCGCGGGAGTTGACGAGCAGTACTTC. Its translation is CASAGVDEQYF.

A few counts support this clone. The gene calls are TRBV30 and TRBJ2-3; possible D gene TRBD1, 6 bases. The CDR3 covers 13 residues. The V gene's germline CDR1 is GTSNPN and CDR2 SVGIG (reference sequence). Trimming took 1 base from V and 1 from J, leaving 6 bases between them. The CDR3 DNA is TGTGCCTGGAGTGGGACAGGCACAGATACGCAGTATTTT. Its protein product is CAWSGTGTDTQYF.

This clone was recorded a few times. The chain has TRBV10-3 and TRBJ2-3; 13 bases are a match to TRBD2. The V gene end was trimmed by 0 bases and the J gene end by 6 bases; junction bases not matched to a gene: 9. The CDR3 consists of 18 residues. CDR1 ENHRY and CDR2 SYGVKD come from the germline V gene. CDR3 nucleotides: TGTGCCATCAGTGAGTCCGGGACTAGCGGGACTCTCAGGGATACGCAGTATTTT. The encoded protein is CAISESGTSGTLRDTQYF.

The chain has TRBV5-4 and TRBJ2-3, with D tentatively TRBD2 (6 bases). This CDR3 is built from 16 residues. Between the trimmed V and J ends, which lost 0 bases and 2 bases, there was a span of 13 bases. Germline V gene lookup returns CDR1 SGHNT and CDR2 YYREEE (reference sequence). The CDR3 DNA is TGTGCCAGCAGCTTGGAAGGCGGGATCCCCACAGATACGCAGTATTTT. This sequence encodes CASSLEGGIPTDTQYF.

This chain joins TRBV28 and TRBJ2-1, with 9 bases identical to TRBD1. CDR3 length: 14 residues. Per the germline V gene, CDR1 is MDHEN and CDR2 is SYDVKM. The V and J ends lost 5 bases and 6 bases, in that order; junction bases with no gene match: 5. The CDR3 protein is CASSAGTGPNEQFF. As DNA, the CDR3 is TGTGCCAGCAGTGCCGGGACAGGGCCCAATGAGCAGTTCTTC.

The chain recombines TRBV29-1 with TRBJ2-1, with D hard to call. V lost 4 bases and J 0 bases, leaving 13 bases between the germline ends. The V gene's germline CDR1 is SQVTM and CDR2 ANQGSEA. This CDR3 region has 15 residues. The CDR3 sequence is CSVGAALSSYNEQFF. CDR3 in DNA: TGCAGCGTTGGGGCAGCCTTAAGCTCCTACAATGAGCAGTTCTTC.

This chain joins TRBV4-1 and TRBJ1-1; no firm D call. V shed 4 bases and J shed 4 bases, with 16 bases lying between them. The V gene's germline CDR1 is MGHRA and CDR2 YSYEKL. This CDR3 region has 15 residues. The CDR3 DNA reads as TGCGCCAGCAGCCCCCCGTCCGGGCGGGTCACTGAAGCTTTCTTT. It translates to CASSPPSGRVTEAFF.

In this sample, this clone turned up once. This chain connects TRBV28 to TRBJ2-1; no clear D gene. CDR3 length: 13 residues. Germline-derived CDR1 and CDR2 are MDHEN and SYDVKM. Trimming shortened V by 5 bases and J by 4 bases, and 9 bases separated the two germline ends. The CDR3 sequence is CASSTSYYNEQFF. The CDR3 DNA sequence: TGTGCCAGCAGTACCTCATATTACAATGAGCAGTTCTTC.

The V and J genes are TRBV5-1 and TRBJ2-1; D ambiguous. The CDR3 spans 15 residues. CDR1 SGHRS and CDR2 YFSETQ come from the germline V gene. Trimming removed 3 bases at V and 5 bases at J, with 15 bases between. CDR3 amino acids: CASSSSPGPNNEQFF. For the CDR3, the DNA is TGCGCCAGCAGCTCGTCCCCGGGCCCGAACAATGAGCAGTTCTTC.

The chain uses TRBV28 and TRBJ1-1, with D tentatively TRBD1 (5 bases). Deletions cut 6 bases from V and 0 bases from J, with 17 bases between. Germline CDR1 is MDHEN and CDR2 is SYDVKM. The CDR3 has 16 amino acids. Written as DNA, the CDR3 is TGTGCCAGCAGGGGCTGGGGGTGGGGAATGAACACTGAAGCTTTCTTT. Amino acid sequence: CASRGWGWGMNTEAFF.

This clone was seen at least ten times. The chain couples TRBV6-1 to TRBJ1-5; tentatively, D is TRBD1 (5 bases). The CDR3 runs to 12 residues. V was cut by 8 bases and J by 3 bases, with 8 bases left in between. Germline CDR1 and CDR2: MNHNS and SASEGT. The CDR3 sequence: CASQGNNQPQHF. CDR3 nucleotides: TGTGCCAGCCAGGGAAACAATCAGCCCCAGCATTTT.

This chain connects TRBV6-1 to TRBJ1-5; TRBD1 matches at 7 bases. The CDR3 spans 14 residues. Per the germline V gene, CDR1 is MNHNS and CDR2 is SASEGT. Unmatched junction bases numbered 9, after V lost 10 bases and J lost 3 bases. DNA of the CDR3: TGTGCCACCAACAACAGGGGAAACAATCAGCCCCAGCATTTT. Amino acids: CATNNRGNNQPQHF.